Listed below are T cell receptor beta chains from one sample, sequenced in a study of early T cells in non-severe SARS-CoV-2 infection. In TCRdb, the 5' RACE reads were re-called with MiXCR into one record per CDR3 protein. Of tens of thousands of distinct CDR3 sequences listed, around 10% were seen once; the top ten hold 17%. The sample consisted of whole blood. The receptors here all came from an adult who was a healthcare worker with PCR-confirmed SARS-CoV-2 infection or an uninfected control (not recorded which). CDR3s include the opening cysteine and the closing phenylalanine or tryptophan. D genes are given only for firm matches. Clone size, where shown, is once, few, many, or a class for clones that have expanded.

>TRBV27|medium-sized|TRBJ1-2|TRBD1
TGTGCCAGCAGTTTATCGGGACAGGCCCTCTATGGCTACACCTTC
CASSLSGQALYGYTF
>TRBV6-6|few|TRBJ2-1|TRBD2
TGTGCCAGCAGTTATAGACTAGCGGGGGGCAATGAGCAGTTCTTC
CASSYRLAGGNEQFF
>TRBV4-1|many|TRBJ2-7|.
TGCGCCAGCAGCCAAGGGACTCTGGGGGACGAGCAGTACTTC
CASSQGTLGDEQYF
>TRBV18|few|TRBJ1-1|.
TGTGCCAGCTCACCACCCCTCACGAACACTGAAGCTTTCTTT
CASSPPLTNTEAFF
>TRBV5-4|many|TRBJ2-1|.
TGTGCCAGCACTGGGTTGACGTCCTACAATGAGCAGTTCTTC
CASTGLTSYNEQFF
>TRBV20-1|few|TRBJ2-3|.
TGCAGCCAAAAAGGGGCGACCACAGATACGCAGTATTTT
CSQKGATTDTQYF
>TRBV7-9|many|TRBJ1-2|.
TGTGCCAGCAGCTTAGGGGCTCAGTGGAACTATGGCTACACCTTC
CASSLGAQWNYGYTF
>TRBV3-1|many|TRBJ2-5|.
TGTGCCAGCAGCCAAGATACTGGGGGGACCCAGTACTTC
CASSQDTGGTQYF
>TRBV7-2|many|TRBJ1-1|TRBD1
TGTGCCAGCAGCCCGGGACAGGGTTACCCTGAAGCTTTCTTT
CASSPGQGYPEAFF
>TRBV20-1|many|TRBJ1-3|.
TGCAGTGCTGGGGACGGCTACACCATATATTTT
CSAGDGYTIYF
>TRBV27|many|TRBJ2-2|TRBD2
TGTGCCAGCAGTCAGCGGACTAGCGGGAGTTTAGGCACCGGGGAGCTGTTTTTT
CASSQRTSGSLGTGELFF
>TRBV5-1|medium-sized|TRBJ2-5|TRBD2
TGCGCCAGCAGCTTTAGCGGGAGGGATCAAGAGACCCAGTACTTC
CASSFSGRDQETQYF
>TRBV7-8|.|TRBJ2-3|TRBD2
TGTGCCAGCAGCTATTGGGTGGGAGGGGGCACAGATACGCAGTATTTT
CASSYWVGGGTDTQYF
>TRBV19|.|TRBJ2-1|TRBD2
TGTGCCAGTAGTATGGGGGGGACGGCGTTCGCCTTCTACAATGAGCAGTTCTTC
CASSMGGTAFAFYNEQFF
>TRBV5-5|many|TRBJ2-5|TRBD1
TGTGCCAGCAGCTTGGTGGCCAGCACAGGGGGACTTGAGACCCAGTACTTC
CASSLVASTGGLETQYF
>TRBV5-1|many|TRBJ2-3|.
TGCGCCAGCAAAGACGGGGACGACACAGATACGCAGTATTTT
CASKDGDDTDTQYF
>TRBV5-4|many|TRBJ2-1|TRBD2
TGTGCCAGCAGCTTGCCAGGACTAGCGGGAGAAGGGGAGCAATTCTTC
CASSLPGLAGEGEQFF
>TRBV19|few|TRBJ2-3|.
TGTGCCAGTAGTATGACCCCGAGCGATACGCAGTATTTT
CASSMTPSDTQYF
>TRBV2|many|TRBJ2-2|.
TGTGCCAGCAGGGGTTACGCGGGCAAGACCAACACCGGGGAGCTGTTTTTT
CASRGYAGKTNTGELFF
>TRBV7-2|many|TRBJ1-3|.
TGTGCCAGCAGCTTAAAGGACACAAACACCATATATTTT
CASSLKDTNTIYF
>TRBV20-1|.|TRBJ1-2|.
TGCAGTGCTAGGGGAACTTCTGGCTACACCTTC
CSARGTSGYTF
>TRBV11-2|many|TRBJ2-2|.
TGTGCCAGCAGCTTAGAGAGCTCCGGGGAGCTGTTTTTT
CASSLESSGELFF
>TRBV4-3|medium-sized|TRBJ2-1|TRBD1
TGCGCCAGCAGCCATCCCGGGACAGGGCTCGGAAGGTACAATGAGCAGTTCTTC
CASSHPGTGLGRYNEQFF